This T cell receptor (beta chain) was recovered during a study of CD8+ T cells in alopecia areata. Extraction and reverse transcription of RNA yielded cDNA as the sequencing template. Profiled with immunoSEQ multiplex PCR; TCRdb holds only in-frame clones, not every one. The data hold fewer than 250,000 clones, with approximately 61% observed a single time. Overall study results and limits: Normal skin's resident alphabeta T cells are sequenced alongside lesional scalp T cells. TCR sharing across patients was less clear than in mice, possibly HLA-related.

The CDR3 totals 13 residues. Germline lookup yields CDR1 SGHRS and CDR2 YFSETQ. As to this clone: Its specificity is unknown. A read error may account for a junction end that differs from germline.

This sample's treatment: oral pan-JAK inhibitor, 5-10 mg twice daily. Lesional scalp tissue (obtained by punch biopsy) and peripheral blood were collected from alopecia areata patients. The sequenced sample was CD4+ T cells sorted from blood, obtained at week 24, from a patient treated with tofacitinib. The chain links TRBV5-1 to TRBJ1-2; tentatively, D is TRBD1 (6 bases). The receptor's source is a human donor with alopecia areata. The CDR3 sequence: CASSLGRGDGYTF. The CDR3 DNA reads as TGTGCCAGCAGCTTGGGCAGGGGAGATGGCTACACCTTC.